The next 4 T cell receptor beta chains were all read from a single sample in a study of blood T cell repertoires in COVID-19. Some clones are missing from TCRdb's copy, which holds only in-frame ones; the method was immunoSEQ multiplex PCR. The sample yields about 380,000 clones, around 89% seen once. The sequencing sample was made of PBMCs or T cells enriched from blood (not recorded which). These receptors originate from a woman in her late teens or twenties who had recovered from COVID-19.

The chain is built from TRBV9 and TRBJ2-2; tentative D call: TRBD2 (5 bases). The CDR3 totals 14 residues. Germline CDR1 reads SGDLS; CDR2 reads YYNGEE. V lost 3 bases to trimming and J lost 8 bases, with 14 bases between them. The CDR3 protein is CASSAPTPGGELFF. The CDR3 DNA is TGTGCCAGCAGCGCCCCTACCCCGGGGGGGGAGCTGTTTTTT.

V and J are TRBV3-1 (or the pseudogene TRBV3-2) and TRBJ1-2, with a weak D call TRBD1 (5 bases). This CDR3 contains 11 residues. CDR1 LGHDT and CDR2 YNNKEL come from the germline V gene (reference sequence). V lost 1 base to trimming and J lost 13 bases, with 10 bases between them. CDR3 coding DNA: TGTGCCAGCAGCCAAGTGGACAAACCCACCTTC. Protein product: CASSQVDKPTF.

The J gene is TRBJ2-3, the V gene TRBV4-1; 9 bases are a match to TRBD1. The V gene's germline CDR1 is MGHRA and CDR2 YSYEKL. V shed 4 bases, J shed 7 bases, and the junction held 6 bases outside the gene matches. The CDR3 contains 14 residues. CDR3 protein: CASSPGQGRNTQYF. CDR3 bases: TGCGCCAGCAGCCCGGGACAGGGTCGGAATACGCAGTATTTT.

The chain couples TRBV28 to TRBJ2-7; no firm D call. The germline V gene has CDR1 MDHEN and CDR2 SYDVKM. Deletions cut 2 bases from V and 3 bases from J, with 5 bases between. The CDR3 has 12 amino acids. CDR3 nucleotides: TGTGCCAGCAGTTTAAACTACTACGAGCAGTACTTC. Its protein is CASSLNYYEQYF.